These 2 T cell receptor beta chains were all obtained from the same sample, sequenced in a study of shared clonotypes between healthy human individuals. TCRdb keeps only in-frame clones here, not all; method: immunoSEQ multiplex PCR. The table includes approximately 710,000 clones, roughly 87% detected once. The sample was memory CD8+ T cells from PBMCs. Documented subset: CD45RO+ cells pooled with CCR7-negative TemRA cells. The receptors stem from a man between 18 and 35 years old in good health. Some clones in this sample may be carry-over from other donors' samples.

This rearrangement joins TRBV6-5 to TRBJ2-5; TRBD2 might be the D (6 bases). The germline CDR1 and CDR2 sequences are MNHEY and SVGAGI. The CDR3 extends over 15 amino acids. V lost 4 bases and J lost 4, with 16 bases in between. The DNA for the CDR3 is TGTGCCAGCAGTTCGGTAGCGGCCAGGAGAGAGACCCAGTACTTC. This encodes CASSSVAARRETQYF.

V gene TRBV19 combines with J gene TRBJ1-1; a weak D match, TRBD1 (5 bases). The ends were cut back, 5 bases at V and 5 bases at J, with 15 bases in the middle. The CDR3 runs to 14 residues. The germline V gene encodes CDR1 LNHDA and CDR2 SQIVND (reference sequence). The CDR3 bases are TGTGCCAGTAGTCTTCAGGGAGGGATGACTGAAGCTTTCTTT. Translating gives CASSLQGGMTEAFF.